This T cell receptor beta chain was identified in a study of cytomegalovirus exposure and HLA in healthy donors. Germline values: CDR1 MDHEN, CDR2 SYDVKM. V shed 2 bases and J 1 base; nucleotides not matched to a gene: 5. The CDR3 covers 16 residues. This clone was counted only a few times. With 60 Vbeta and 13 Jbeta primers, the PCR was carried out. Assay: immunoSEQ multiplex PCR; the TCRdb copy retains only in-frame clones and omits some. The sample contains 90,000 to 150,000 clones, over 60% of which appear only once. The sequence came from a human donor in good health. This rearrangement joins TRBV28 to TRBJ2-3; 8 nucleotides align to TRBD2. The specimen was PBMCs. CDR3 region: CASSLAGGEGTDTQYF. CDR3 in DNA: TGTGCCAGCAGTTTAGCGGGAGGAGAAGGCACAGATACGCAGTATTTT.